These 30 T cell receptor beta chains originate from one sample sequenced in a study of blood T cell repertoires in COVID-19 (dated by TCRdb to the early 2020s). The method was the immunoSEQ multiplex PCR assay. Imported from immuneACCESS, the table was reduced by TCRdb to in-frame sequences with V and J called. These copies leave out some clones; in studies compared against another copy, an unresolved V gene accounts for under half, and the cause of the remainder is not known. In this sample the table shows around 50,000 clones, approximately 85% of which occur a single time. 14% to 15% of the sample goes to the ten largest clones. Source material: peripheral blood. The receptors were sampled from a human donor in a cohort sampled during active COVID-19.

The J gene is TRBJ2-7, the V gene TRBV18; D might be TRBD2 (5 bases). From germline, CDR1 is KGHSH and CDR2 LQKENI. This CDR3 comprises 14 residues. The V gene lost 3 bases and the J gene lost 3 bases, with 12 bases spanning the gap. The CDR3 sequence: CASSPESGYYEQYF. The CDR3 DNA is TGTGCCAGCTCACCGGAATCGGGATACTACGAGCAGTACTTC.

The J gene is TRBJ1-4, the V gene TRBV18, with 7 positions matching TRBD1. Germline CDR1 KGHSH, CDR2 LQKENI. V shed 5 bases, J shed 8 bases, and the junction held 8 bases outside the gene matches. The CDR3 is 14 amino acids. CDR3 residues: CASSMDRRGEKLFF. The CDR3 DNA reads as TGTGCCAGCTCAATGGACAGGAGGGGGGAAAAACTGTTTTTT.

This clone has a handful of counts. The chain couples TRBV4-1 to TRBJ1-2, with D unresolved. The CDR3 spans 15 residues. The germline gives CDR1 MGHRA, CDR2 YSYEKL. Between the trimmed V and J ends, which lost 0 bases and 4 bases, there was a span of 12 bases. The CDR3 region is CASSQDTGSGYGYTF. CDR3 DNA: TGCGCCAGCAGCCAAGATACGGGGTCCGGCTATGGCTACACCTTC.

The V and J genes are TRBV18 and TRBJ2-2, with D perhaps TRBD1 (6 bases). Trimming cost V 0 bases and J 4 bases, with 9 bases left between them. The CDR3 contains 15 residues. Germline CDR1 is KGHSH and CDR2 is LQKENI. The CDR3 spells CASSPPGAGTGELFF. As DNA, the CDR3 is TGTGCCAGCTCACCACCGGGGGCGGGCACCGGGGAGCTGTTTTTT.

The genes are TRBV7-8 and TRBJ2-7; maybe TRBD1 (6 bases). CDR1 is SGHVS and CDR2 is FQNEAQ in the germline V gene. Trimming removed 4 bases from V and 4 bases from J, with 14 bases in between. The CDR3 is 14 amino acids. As DNA, the CDR3 is TGTGCCAGCAGCTCCCGGGACACACCATACGAGCAGTACTTC. Translated, it gives CASSSRDTPYEQYF.

The chain employs TRBV5-1 and TRBJ2-5, with 9 bases aligning to TRBD2. The CDR3 contains 14 residues. V was pared by 5 bases and J by 5 bases, with 7 bases of the junction left unmatched. Looked up from germline, CDR1 is SGHRS and CDR2 is YFSETQ. CDR3 region: CASSKGAGGETQYF. The CDR3, as DNA: TGCGCCAGCAGTAAGGGGGCGGGAGGGGAGACCCAGTACTTC.

This sequence joins TRBV2 and TRBJ2-3, with D perhaps TRBD2 (6 bases). Germline V gene data show CDR1 as SNHLY and CDR2 as FYNNEI. This CDR3 has 15 residues. V was trimmed by 4 bases and J by 2 bases, leaving 13 bases between them. Here the CDR3 reads CASSVSGRNTDTQYF. The CDR3 DNA follows: TGTGCCAGCAGTGTGTCGGGGAGGAACACAGATACGCAGTATTTT.

The chain joins TRBV7-2 to TRBJ2-7, with 7 bases aligning to TRBD2. Germline V gives CDR1 SGHTA, CDR2 FQGNSA. V gave up 5 bases and J gave up 1 base; unmatched junction bases: 5. The CDR3 covers 14 residues. The CDR3 loop is CASSTQGGSYEQYF. As DNA, the CDR3 is TGTGCCAGCAGCACCCAGGGAGGGTCCTACGAGCAGTACTTC.

The chain carries TRBV9 and TRBJ1-4, with D tentatively TRBD1 (5 bases). Germline CDR1 reads SGDLS; CDR2 reads YYNGEE. The CDR3 contains 13 residues. Between the trimmed V and J ends, which lost 0 bases and 17 bases, there was a span of 17 bases. In nucleotides, the CDR3 is TGTGCCAGCAGCGTAGACCGACAGAGCCCCCGTTTTTTT. It is translated as CASSVDRQSPRFF. Together with reference TRBV9 and TRBJ1-4, the CDR3 gives the full variable domain: DSGVTQTPKHLITATGQRVTLRCSPRSGDLSVYWYQQSLDQGLQFLIQYYNGEERAKGNILERFSAQQFPDLHSELNLSSLELGDSALYFCASSVDRQSPRFFGSGTQLSVL.

The rearrangement joins TRBV7-9 to TRBJ2-6; D is unresolved. Germline assignment: CDR1 SEHNR and CDR2 FQNEAQ (reference sequence). The length of the CDR3 is 15 residues. Trimming pared 5 bases from V and 4 bases from J, leaving 12 bases between. In nucleotides, the CDR3 is TGTGCCAGCAGCCCGAGTGTTGCCGGGGCCAACGTCCTGACTTTC. Amino acids: CASSPSVAGANVLTF.

The chain links TRBV7-2 to TRBJ2-1; a possible D gene is TRBD2 (5 bases). The CDR3 sequence is 15 residues long. Germline V CDR1 and CDR2: SGHTA, FQGNSA. V was cut by 1 base and J by 8 bases, with 15 bases left in between. CDR3 in amino acids: CASSLDPPPRDEQFF. The CDR3 region has the DNA TGTGCCAGCAGCTTAGACCCCCCACCGCGGGATGAGCAGTTCTTC.

This rearrangement joins TRBV6-5 to TRBJ2-3; tentative D call: TRBD2 (5 bases). The CDR3 sequence is 13 residues long. Trimming took off 4 bases at V and 8 bases at J, with 13 bases between the two ends. Germline V gene lookup returns CDR1 MNHEY and CDR2 SVGAGI. CDR3 sequence reads: CASSSGKGGTQYF. For the CDR3, the DNA is TGTGCCAGCAGTTCCGGGAAGGGCGGTACGCAGTATTTT.

The V call is TRBV5-4, the J call TRBJ1-3; a weak D match, TRBD1 (5 bases). Germline CDR1 reads SGHNT; CDR2 reads YYREEE (reference sequence). Between the trimmed V and J ends, which lost 4 bases and 4 bases, there was a span of 18 bases. The CDR3 has 16 residues. CDR3 coding DNA: TGTGCCAGCAGCCGGGACCTGGGACTTTTGGGAAACACCATATATTTT. It encodes CASSRDLGLLGNTIYF. Looking up the rest from reference TRBV5-4 and TRBJ1-3 gives the full variable domain: ETGVTQSPTHLIKTRGQQVTLRCSSQSGHNTVSWYQQALGQGPQFIFQYYREEENGRGNFPPRFSGLQFPNYSSELNVNALELDDSALYLCASSRDLGLLGNTIYFGEGSWLTVV.

The genes are TRBV6-5 and TRBJ1-1, with a tentative D call TRBD1 (5 bases). Germline CDR1 and CDR2: MNHEY and SVGAGI. V shed 0 bases and J shed 5 bases, with 13 bases lying between them. The CDR3 is 15 residues long. The CDR3 DNA reads TGTGCCAGCAGTTACTCGTCAGGGAGGTGGACTGAAGCTTTCTTT. Translating it yields CASSYSSGRWTEAFF.

The count of this clone is one. This rearrangement joins TRBV7-9 to TRBJ1-1; D is perhaps TRBD1 (6 bases). Germline lookup yields CDR1 SEHNR and CDR2 FQNEAQ (reference sequence). Between the trimmed V and J ends, which lost 7 bases and 2 bases, there was a span of 14 bases. The CDR3 covers 14 residues. CDR3 region: CASMVGARNTEAFF. The CDR3 nucleotides read TGTGCCAGCATGGTGGGGGCGCGTAACACTGAAGCTTTCTTT.

The J gene is TRBJ2-7, the V gene TRBV2, with no clear D. The germline CDR1 and CDR2 sequences are SNHLY and FYNNEI. The CDR3 length is 11 residues. V shed 8 bases and J shed 4 bases, with 9 bases lying between them. CDR3 nucleotides: TGTGCCAGCGTTTCAGATTACGAGCAGTACTTC. Protein product: CASVSDYEQYF. Full variable domain (remainder filled in from reference TRBV2 and TRBJ2-7): EPEVTQTPSHQVTQMGQEVILRCVPISNHLYFYWYRQILGQKVEFLVSFYNNEISEKSEIFDDQFSVERPDGSNFTLKIRSTKLEDSAMYFCASVSDYEQYFGPGTRLTVT.

The chain couples TRBV10-3 to TRBJ2-3; TRBD2 matches at 8 bases. The CDR3 totals 16 residues. Losses at the gene ends were 0 bases for V and 4 bases for J; bases not matched to a gene: 6. CDR1 and CDR2 from the germline V gene are ENHRY and SYGVKD. CDR3 DNA: TGTGCCATCAGTGAGTCGGCTGCGGGGGGCGCAGATACGCAGTATTTT. Encoded protein: CAISESAAGGADTQYF.

The rearrangement uses TRBV2 and TRBJ2-7; no reliable D call. There are 13 residues in the CDR3. Trimming removed 7 bases from V and 2 bases from J, with 12 bases in between. Germline CDR1 is SNHLY and CDR2 is FYNNEI. CDR3 region: CASKPTRAYEQYF. The CDR3 region has the DNA TGTGCCAGCAAACCCACCCGGGCCTACGAGCAGTACTTC.

This chain links TRBV12-5 with TRBJ1-3; a possible D gene is TRBD1 (5 bases). The germline V and J ends were trimmed by 5 bases and 4 bases, with 12 bases remaining between them. CDR1 LGHNT and CDR2 FRNRAP come from the germline V gene. The CDR3 has 14 amino acids. The CDR3 nucleotides are TGTGCTAGTGGTCCCCTGACAGTCGGAAACACCATATATTTT. Translation gives CASGPLTVGNTIYF.

The chain links TRBV12-3 or TRBV12-4 to TRBJ2-7; unclear D gene. The CDR3 is 12 residues long. V dropped 2 bases and J dropped 4 bases, with 6 bases sitting between them. CDR3 DNA: TGTGCCAGCAGTTTAAAACAGTACGAGCAGTACTTC. Translation: CASSLKQYEQYF.

DNA for the CDR3: TGTGCCAGCAGCCCCACAAGGACAGAAGGGAATGGCTACACCTTC. Translated, it gives CASSPTRTEGNGYTF. The rearrangement uses TRBV2 and TRBJ1-2; TRBD1 might be the D (6 bases). This CDR3 region has 15 residues. Per the germline V gene, CDR1 is SNHLY and CDR2 is FYNNEI. V lost 6 bases, J lost 6 bases, and 20 bases lay in between.

The V gene is TRBV19, the J gene TRBJ2-7; 9 nucleotides align to TRBD1. Germline V gene data show CDR1 as LNHDA and CDR2 as SQIVND (reference sequence). Trimming took 6 bases from V and 5 from J; bases not matched to a gene: 17. The CDR3 is 17 residues long. The CDR3 DNA reads TGTGCCAGTAGACTATCTTATTCCGGGACAGGGCACAACGAGCAGTACTTC. Translation gives CASRLSYSGTGHNEQYF.

V gene TRBV6-6 combines with J gene TRBJ2-7; D is perhaps TRBD1 (6 bases). CDR1 and CDR2 from the germline V gene are MNHNY and SVGAGI (reference sequence). V lost 1 base and J lost 3, with 16 bases in between. This CDR3 contains 16 residues. The CDR3: CASSYLGQPFYYEQYF. The CDR3 DNA sequence: TGTGCCAGCAGTTACTTGGGACAACCTTTCTACTACGAGCAGTACTTC.

This rearrangement joins TRBV7-6 to TRBJ2-5, with no clear D. Trimming removed 4 bases at V and 2 bases at J, with 2 bases between. This CDR3 has 11 residues. In germline, CDR1 is SGHVS, CDR2 FNYEAQ. CDR3 loop: CASSSQETQYF. CDR3 sequence (DNA): TGTGCCAGCAGCTCGCAAGAGACCCAGTACTTC.

V and J are TRBV12-5 and TRBJ2-7; 7 bases are shared with TRBD1. The CDR3 totals 18 residues. J lost 2 bases, V lost 0 bases, and 13 bases had no gene match. Germline assignment: CDR1 LGHNT and CDR2 FRNRAP. DNA of the CDR3: TGTGCTAGTGGTTTGGTACGGTGGATAGGGACAGAGACCTACGAGCAGTACTTC. It yields the protein CASGLVRWIGTETYEQYF.

This clone was seen just once. V gene TRBV3-1 (or the pseudogene TRBV3-2) combines with J gene TRBJ2-4, with 13 bases aligning to TRBD2. Trimming at V came to 4 bases and at J to 2 bases, leaving 2 bases not matched to a gene. The CDR3 sequence is 16 residues long. Germline V gene sequence: CDR1 LGHDT, CDR2 YNNKEL (reference sequence). CDR3 protein: CASSPGTSGTKNIQYF. The CDR3 DNA is TGTGCCAGCAGCCCCGGGACTAGCGGGACCAAAAACATTCAGTACTTC.

This chain connects TRBV5-1 to TRBJ2-5, with D possibly TRBD1 on 6 matching bases. The V end was cut by 0 bases, the J end by 4 bases, with 10 bases between. The CDR3 length is 14 residues. Germline lookup yields CDR1 SGHRS and CDR2 YFSETQ. The CDR3 reads CASSLGQVGETQYF. The CDR3 coding sequence is TGCGCCAGCAGCTTGGGACAGGTTGGAGAGACCCAGTACTTC.

The CDR3, as DNA: TGTGCCAGCAGCTTTGGTGGGGGGGCCGACAATGAGCAGTTCTTC. Translated: CASSFGGGADNEQFF. The chain has TRBV11-2 and TRBJ2-1; possibly TRBD2 for D (7 bases). Germline V CDR1 and CDR2: SGHAT, FQNNGV. V gave up 3 bases and J gave up 5 bases, with 14 bases separating them. This CDR3 has 15 amino acids.

The V call is TRBV7-8, the J call TRBJ1-6; D is ambiguous. Germline assignment: CDR1 SGHVS and CDR2 FQNEAQ. The germline V and J ends were trimmed by 4 bases and 9 bases, with 4 bases remaining between them. This CDR3 has 11 residues. CDR3 DNA: TGTGCCAGCAGCTCCGGTTCACCCCTCCACTTT. It is translated as CASSSGSPLHF.

This clone was seen only once. This chain connects TRBV9 to TRBJ2-2; 8 positions agree with TRBD2. The CDR3 runs 15 residues. Germline V gene sequence: CDR1 SGDLS, CDR2 YYNGEE. Trimming removed 0 bases from V and 6 bases from J; junction bases left unmatched: 4. CDR3 DNA: TGTGCCAGCAGCGTAGAGGTAGCGGGGTCCGGGGAGCTGTTTTTT. Protein sequence: CASSVEVAGSGELFF.